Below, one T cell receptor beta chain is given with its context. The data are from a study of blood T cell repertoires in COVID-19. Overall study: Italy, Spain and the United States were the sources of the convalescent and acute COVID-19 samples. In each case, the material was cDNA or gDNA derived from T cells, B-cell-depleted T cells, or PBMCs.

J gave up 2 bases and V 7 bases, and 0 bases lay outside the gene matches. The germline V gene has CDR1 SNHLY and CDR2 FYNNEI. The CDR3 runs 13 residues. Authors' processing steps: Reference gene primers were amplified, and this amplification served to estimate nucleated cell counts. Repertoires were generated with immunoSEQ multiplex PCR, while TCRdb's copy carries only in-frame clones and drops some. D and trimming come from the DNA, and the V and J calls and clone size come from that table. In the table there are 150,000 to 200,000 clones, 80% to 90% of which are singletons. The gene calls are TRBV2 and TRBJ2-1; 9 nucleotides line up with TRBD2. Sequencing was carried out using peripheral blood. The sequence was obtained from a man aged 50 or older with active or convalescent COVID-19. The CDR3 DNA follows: TGTGCCAGCAAGCGGGAGGCCTACAATGAGCAGTTCTTC. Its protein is CASKREAYNEQFF.